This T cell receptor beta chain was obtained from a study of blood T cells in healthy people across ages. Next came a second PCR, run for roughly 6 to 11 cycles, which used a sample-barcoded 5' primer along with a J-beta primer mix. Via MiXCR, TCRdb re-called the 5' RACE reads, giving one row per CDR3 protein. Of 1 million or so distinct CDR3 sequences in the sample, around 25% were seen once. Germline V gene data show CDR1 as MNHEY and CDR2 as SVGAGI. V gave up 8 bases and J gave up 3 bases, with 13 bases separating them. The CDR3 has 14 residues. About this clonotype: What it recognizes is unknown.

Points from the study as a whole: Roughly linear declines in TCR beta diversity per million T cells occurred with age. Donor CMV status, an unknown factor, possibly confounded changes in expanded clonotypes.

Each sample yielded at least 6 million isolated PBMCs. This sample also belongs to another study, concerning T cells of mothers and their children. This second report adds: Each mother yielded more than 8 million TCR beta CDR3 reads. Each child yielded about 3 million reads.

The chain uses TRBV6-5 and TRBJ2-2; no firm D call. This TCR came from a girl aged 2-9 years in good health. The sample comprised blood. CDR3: CASRLDVYTGELFF. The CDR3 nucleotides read TGTGCCAGCCGTTTGGACGTGTACACCGGGGAGCTGTTTTTT.